Below, 3 T cell receptor beta chains from the same sample are listed, as sequenced in a study of shared clonotypes between healthy human individuals. Terminally differentiated effector memory CD45RA+ cells were excluded by CCR7 positive selection of CD45RO-negative cells. Sequenced by immunoSEQ multiplex PCR; TCRdb stores in-frame clones only, minus some. Of about 550,000 clones listed, nearly 97% are singletons. Sequenced material: naive CD8+ T cells sorted from blood. Source of these receptors: a woman in her twenties or thirties in good health.

V is TRBV10-2 and J is TRBJ2-7; D may be TRBD1 (6 bases). Looked up from germline, CDR1 is WSHSY and CDR2 is SAAADI. With 8 bases removed from V and 6 bases from J, the gap between germline ends came to 17 bases. There are 13 residues in the CDR3. In DNA form, the CDR3 reads TGCGCCAGCGGCCGGGACACCCTTCGCGAGCAGTACTTC. Encoded protein: CASGRDTLREQYF.

The rearrangement uses TRBV4-1 and TRBJ2-1; TRBD1 matches 7 bases. Trimming cost V 5 bases and J 4 bases; bases outside gene matches: 5. The CDR3 extends over 14 amino acids. Germline CDR1 and CDR2: MGHRA and YSYEKL. The CDR3 reads CASSTRDRYNEQFF. CDR3 coding DNA: TGCGCCAGCAGCACACGGGACAGATACAATGAGCAGTTCTTC.

This clone was counted once. Other DNA variants within this sample encode the same CDR3. The chain is built from TRBV13 and TRBJ2-1; D is possibly TRBD2 (6 bases). Trimming left V 2 bases short and J 7 bases short, with 6 bases between. The CDR3 runs 12 residues. Germline V lookup: CDR1 PRHDT, CDR2 FYEKMQ (reference sequence). For the CDR3, the DNA is TGTGCCAGCAGCTTAAGCGGGAATGAGCAGTTCTTC. This codes for CASSLSGNEQFF. The variable domain in full, with the rest retrieved from reference TRBV13 and TRBJ2-1, is AAGVIQSPRHLIKEKRETATLKCYPIPRHDTVYWYQQGPGQDPQFLISFYEKMQSDKGSIPDRFSAQQFSDYHSELNMSSLELGDSALYFCASSLSGNEQFFGPGTRLTVL.